This section outlines one TCR beta chain sequence together with its context. Its target is unknown. This entry comes from a study of T cells in localized non-small cell lung cancer. TCRdb keeps only in-frame clones here, not all; method: immunoSEQ multiplex PCR. The sample shows 25,000 to 35,000 clones, around 90% of them seen only once. Overall study results and limits: Longer overall survival was associated with a higher density of T cells in the blood.

J was trimmed by 4 bases and V by 5 bases; bases with no gene match: 5. CDR1 WNHNN and CDR2 SYGVQD come from the germline V gene (reference sequence). The CDR3 is made up of 14 amino acids. The chain links TRBV10-1 to TRBJ2-1; 7 nucleotides line up with TRBD2. This clonotype originated in a female donor older than 55 with stage I lung adenocarcinoma. The source was peripheral blood, collected before any cancer treatment. The CDR3 spells CASSSGTGYNEQFF. The CDR3 DNA sequence: TGCGCCAGCAGTAGCGGGACGGGATACAATGAGCAGTTCTTC.